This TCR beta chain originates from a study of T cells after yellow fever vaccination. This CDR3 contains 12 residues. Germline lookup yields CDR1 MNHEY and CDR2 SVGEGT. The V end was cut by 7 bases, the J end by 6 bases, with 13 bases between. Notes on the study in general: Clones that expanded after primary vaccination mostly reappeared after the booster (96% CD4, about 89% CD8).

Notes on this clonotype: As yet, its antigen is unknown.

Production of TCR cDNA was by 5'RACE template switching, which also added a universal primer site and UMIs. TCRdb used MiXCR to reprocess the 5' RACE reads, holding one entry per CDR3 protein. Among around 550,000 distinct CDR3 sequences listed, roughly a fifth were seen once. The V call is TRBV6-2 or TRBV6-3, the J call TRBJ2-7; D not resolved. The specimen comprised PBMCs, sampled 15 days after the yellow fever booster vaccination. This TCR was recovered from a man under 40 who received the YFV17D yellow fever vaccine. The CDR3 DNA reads TGTGCCAGCACTTCGGGTTTCGGCGAGCAGTACTTC. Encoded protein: CASTSGFGEQYF.